This is a list of T cell receptor beta chains from one sample in a study of Ad26.COV2.S vaccination and SARS-CoV-2 variants. Sequencing was performed with immunoSEQ multiplex PCR; in TCRdb, only in-frame clones are kept and a portion is missing. The repertoire holds fewer than 400,000 clones, 70% to 90% seen once, with 1.5% to 2% in the top ten. Here the sequenced sample was peripheral blood, taken in a trial of Ad26.COV2.S vaccine versus placebo. Receptors were obtained from a person aged 18-65 years who received the Ad26.COV2.S COVID-19 vaccine or a placebo. The CDR3 runs from the conserved cysteine through the conserved F or W. Fields, in order: D gene, clone size, V gene, J gene, CDR3 protein, CDR3 DNA. The D gene is left open where the match is weak. Rows give clone size only sometimes, using once, few, many, or a class for an expanded clone.

>NA|NA|TRBV10-1|TRBJ2-1
CASSDSNANEQFF
TGCGCCAGCAGTGACAGTAACGCAAATGAGCAGTTCTTC
>TRBD2|NA|TRBV7-8|TRBJ2-2
CASDGLAGTGELFF
TGTGCCAGCGACGGACTAGCGGGGACCGGGGAGCTGTTTTTT
>TRBD2|NA|TRBV11-3|TRBJ2-5
CASSLLLAGGETQYF
TGTGCCAGCAGCTTACTACTAGCGGGGGGGGAGACCCAGTACTTC
>TRBD2|NA|TRBV9|TRBJ2-1
CASSVVAGSYNEQFF
TGTGCCAGCAGCGTAGTAGCGGGGTCCTACAATGAGCAGTTCTTC
>NA|NA|TRBV3-1/TRBV3-2|TRBJ2-1
CASSQDWGPNEQFF
TGTGCCAGCAGCCAAGATTGGGGGCCCAATGAGCAGTTCTTC
>TRBD1|NA|TRBV30|TRBJ1-2
CAWSRDRGIYGYTF
TGTGCCTGGAGTAGGGACAGGGGTATCTATGGCTACACCTTC
>TRBD1|NA|TRBV28|TRBJ2-2
CASSFGGQGNTGELFF
TGTGCCAGCAGTTTTGGGGGACAGGGTAACACCGGGGAGCTGTTTTTT
>NA|once|TRBV7-8|TRBJ2-7
CASSQGGIAYEQYF
TGTGCCAGCAGCCAAGGGGGGATAGCCTACGAGCAGTACTTC
>TRBD2|NA|TRBV5-5|TRBJ2-7
CASSWTSGMEQYF
TGTGCCAGCAGCTGGACTAGCGGGATGGAGCAGTACTTC
>NA|NA|TRBV25-1|TRBJ1-3
CASFGRSSGNTIYF
TGTGCCAGCTTCGGACGGAGCTCTGGAAACACCATATATTTT
>NA|NA|TRBV11-2|TRBJ2-3
CASSLAGLADTQYF
TGTGCCAGCAGCTTAGCAGGGCTGGCAGATACGCAGTATTTT
>NA|few|TRBV5-4|TRBJ1-2
CASSQPTGPNYGYTF
TGTGCCAGCAGCCAACCCACAGGACCTAACTATGGCTACACCTTC
>TRBD1|once|TRBV3-1/TRBV3-2|TRBJ1-1
CASSPRQGTEAFF
TGTGCCAGCAGCCCTCGACAGGGGACTGAAGCTTTCTTT
>NA|once|TRBV14|TRBJ1-6
CASSQDSGLAGLNSPLHF
TGTGCCAGCAGCCAAGATAGCGGTTTAGCAGGGTTGAATTCACCCCTCCACTTT
>NA|few|TRBV20-1|TRBJ1-2
CSARTPDGYTF
TGCAGTGCTAGAACACCTGATGGCTACACCTTC
>NA|once|TRBV5-1|TRBJ2-1
CASIPSGSSYNEQFF
TGCGCCAGCATCCCCAGCGGATCTTCCTACAATGAGCAGTTCTTC
>TRBD1|NA|TRBV19|TRBJ1-2
CASSAGTGPYYGYTF
TGTGCCAGTAGTGCCGGGACAGGCCCCTACTATGGCTACACCTTC
>NA|NA|TRBV9|TRBJ2-2
CASSVAGAITGELFF
TGTGCCAGCAGCGTAGCGGGAGCGATCACCGGGGAGCTGTTTTTT
>NA|NA|TRBV20-1|TRBJ2-7
CSATTSVEQYF
TGCAGTGCTACAACTAGTGTAGAGCAGTACTTC
>NA|NA|TRBV5-5|TRBJ1-6
CASSLAAGARGLTLHF
TGTGCCAGCAGCTTAGCGGCGGGAGCCCGGGGCTTAACCCTCCACTTT
>NA|once|TRBV11-3|TRBJ2-5
CASSLGPQETQYF
TGTGCCAGCAGCTTAGGGCCCCAAGAGACCCAGTACTTC
>NA|NA|TRBV12-3/TRBV12-4|TRBJ1-5
CASSQDSNQPQHF
TGTGCCAGCAGTCAAGATAGCAATCAGCCCCAGCATTTT
>NA|few|TRBV19|TRBJ1-5
CASSVYSTNSNQPQHF
TGTGCCAGTAGTGTATACTCAACGAATAGCAATCAGCCCCAGCATTTT
>TRBD2|NA|TRBV4-2|TRBJ2-1
CASSQGDWASGRDEQFF
TGTGCCAGCAGCCAAGGGGATTGGGCTAGCGGGAGAGATGAGCAGTTCTTC
>TRBD1|many|TRBV28|TRBJ1-1
CASSLGTGGSLAFF
TGTGCCAGCAGCTTAGGGACAGGGGGCTCATTGGCTTTCTTT
>NA|NA|TRBV3-1/TRBV3-2|TRBJ2-1
CASSQESDPYNEQFF
TGTGCCAGCAGCCAAGAGTCAGACCCATACAATGAGCAGTTCTTC
>TRBD1|NA|TRBV5-6|TRBJ1-4
CASSLYRDRGNEKLFF
TGTGCCAGCAGCTTGTACCGGGACAGGGGTAATGAAAAACTGTTTTTT
>NA|NA|TRBV5-4|TRBJ2-2
CASSLCGSSLKRVTGELFF
TGTGCCAGCAGCTTGTGTGGATCGAGTCTCAAGCGGGTGACCGGGGAGCTGTTTTTT
>TRBD2|NA|TRBV4-1|TRBJ2-1
CASSQERLAGAYNEQFF
TGCGCCAGCAGCCAAGAAAGACTAGCGGGAGCCTACAATGAGCAGTTCTTC
>TRBD1|once|TRBV7-9|TRBJ1-4
CASSSRTGGNEKLFF
TGTGCCAGCAGCTCTAGGACAGGGGGAAATGAAAAACTGTTTTTT
>TRBD1|once|TRBV5-1|TRBJ2-2
CASSGTGSAGELFF
TGCGCCAGCAGCGGGACAGGGTCGGCCGGGGAGCTGTTTTTT
>NA|NA|TRBV5-1|TRBJ2-3
CASSLRGRGADTQYF
TGCGCCAGCAGCCTCCGGGGCAGGGGGGCAGATACGCAGTATTTT
>TRBD1|NA|TRBV9|TRBJ2-2
CASSVEAGTGVRELFF
TGTGCCAGCAGCGTAGAGGCCGGGACAGGGGTTCGGGAGCTGTTTTTT
>NA|NA|TRBV11-3|TRBJ2-1
CASSLGGGNNNEQFF
TGTGCCAGCAGCTTAGGAGGCGGGAATAACAATGAGCAGTTCTTC
>NA|NA|TRBV19|TRBJ2-3
CATGTKTDTQYF
TGTGCCACGGGGACCAAGACGGATACGCAGTATTTT
>NA|NA|TRBV28|TRBJ2-1
CASSFFGEVLNEQFF
TGTGCCAGCAGTTTCTTTGGGGAGGTTCTCAATGAGCAGTTCTTC
>NA|NA|TRBV3-1/TRBV3-2|TRBJ2-1
CASSQNYNEQFF
TGTGCCAGCAGTCAGAACTACAATGAGCAGTTCTTC
>TRBD1|NA|TRBV24-1|TRBJ1-4
CATSDGQGWGEKLFF
TGTGCCACCAGTGATGGACAGGGTTGGGGGGAAAAACTGTTTTTT
>NA|few|TRBV18|TRBJ2-7
CASSPTRDSYEQYF
TGTGCCAGCTCACCAACGCGGGACTCCTACGAGCAGTACTTC
>NA|NA|TRBV19|TRBJ2-2
CASSIATIGLLFF
TGTGCCAGTAGTATAGCGACTATTGGTTTGCTGTTTTTT
>TRBD2|NA|TRBV3-1/TRBV3-2|TRBJ2-3
CASNPIETSGRASTDTQYF
TGTGCCAGCAACCCCATCGAGACTAGCGGGAGAGCTAGCACAGATACGCAGTATTTT
>NA|NA|TRBV6-2/TRBV6-3|TRBJ2-3
CASSLTTSLADTQYF
TGTGCCAGCAGTTTGACTACCTCCCTGGCAGATACGCAGTATTTT
>TRBD1|NA|TRBV6-1|TRBJ1-3
CASSEGTGGPVYF
TGTGCCAGCAGTGAAGGGACAGGGGGTCCAGTATATTTT
>TRBD2|NA|TRBV28|TRBJ2-1
CASRSGLAGGSSYNEQFF
TGTGCCAGCAGATCGGGACTAGCGGGAGGGTCGTCCTACAATGAGCAGTTCTTC
>NA|NA|TRBV7-2|TRBJ2-1
CASSLTGLSYNEQFF
TGTGCCAGCAGCTTAACAGGACTCTCCTACAATGAGCAGTTCTTC
>TRBD1|NA|TRBV27|TRBJ1-5
CASSHTGGNQPQHF
TGTGCCAGCAGTCATACAGGGGGCAATCAGCCCCAGCATTTT
>NA|NA|TRBV12-3/TRBV12-4|TRBJ1-3
CASKADSGNTIYF
TGTGCCAGCAAGGCAGACTCTGGAAACACCATATATTTT
>NA|NA|TRBV2|TRBJ2-1
CASSGDLGSNEQFF
TGTGCCAGCAGTGGCGATTTGGGTTCCAATGAGCAGTTCTTC
>TRBD2|NA|TRBV11-2|TRBJ2-3
CASSRTSGVLSTDTQYF
TGTGCCAGCAGCCGGACTAGCGGAGTACTTAGCACAGATACGCAGTATTTT
>TRBD1|NA|TRBV12-3/TRBV12-4|TRBJ1-2
CASSLRDSYGYTF
TGTGCCAGCAGTTTAAGGGACAGCTATGGCTACACCTTC
>NA|NA|TRBV18|TRBJ1-2
CASSQRDGANYGYTF
TGTGCCAGCTCACAACGGGACGGAGCTAACTATGGCTACACCTTC
>TRBD1|NA|TRBV5-4|TRBJ2-2
CASSLNRGTGELFF
TGTGCCAGCAGCCTTAACAGGGGCACCGGGGAGCTGTTTTTT
>TRBD2|NA|TRBV5-1|TRBJ2-1
CASSLRGLAPLNEQFF
TGCGCCAGCAGCTTACGGGGACTAGCGCCTTTAAATGAGCAGTTCTTC
>NA|NA|TRBV7-9|TRBJ1-1
CASSFPGVTEAFF
TGTGCCAGCAGCTTTCCGGGGGTGACTGAAGCTTTCTTT
>TRBD2|NA|TRBV27|TRBJ2-1
CASSLSGLADNEQFF
TGTGCCAGCAGTTTATCGGGACTAGCGGACAATGAGCAGTTCTTC
>NA|NA|TRBV5-8|TRBJ1-4
CASTLGWGWTNEKLFF
TGTGCCAGCACCCTTGGTTGGGGTTGGACTAATGAAAAACTGTTTTTT
>NA|NA|TRBV15|TRBJ2-6
CATKDSGANVLTF
TGTGCCACTAAAGACTCTGGGGCCAACGTCCTGACTTTC
>TRBD1|NA|TRBV29-1|TRBJ2-7
CSVLGQGPYEQYF
TGCAGCGTCCTCGGACAGGGACCCTACGAGCAGTACTTC
>NA|once|TRBV27|TRBJ2-5
CASSPLVGETQYF
TGTGCCAGCAGTCCCCTGGTGGGAGAGACCCAGTACTTC